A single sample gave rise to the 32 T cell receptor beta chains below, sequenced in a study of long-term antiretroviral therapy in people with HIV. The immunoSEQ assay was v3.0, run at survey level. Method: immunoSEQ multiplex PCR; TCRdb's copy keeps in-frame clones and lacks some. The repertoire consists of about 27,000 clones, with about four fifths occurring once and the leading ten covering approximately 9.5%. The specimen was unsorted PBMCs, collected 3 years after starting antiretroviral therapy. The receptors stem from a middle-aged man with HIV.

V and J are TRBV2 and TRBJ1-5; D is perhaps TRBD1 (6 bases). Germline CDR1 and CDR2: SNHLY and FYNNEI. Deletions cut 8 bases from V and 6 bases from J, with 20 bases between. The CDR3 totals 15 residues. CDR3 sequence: CASLLEAGVRQPQHF. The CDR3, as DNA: TGTGCCAGCCTCCTCGAGGCAGGGGTTCGTCAGCCCCAGCATTTT. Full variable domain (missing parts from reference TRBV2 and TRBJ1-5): EPEVTQTPSHQVTQMGQEVILRCVPISNHLYFYWYRQILGQKVEFLVSFYNNEISEKSEIFDDQFSVERPDGSNFTLKIRSTKLEDSAMYFCASLLEAGVRQPQHFGDGTRLSIL.

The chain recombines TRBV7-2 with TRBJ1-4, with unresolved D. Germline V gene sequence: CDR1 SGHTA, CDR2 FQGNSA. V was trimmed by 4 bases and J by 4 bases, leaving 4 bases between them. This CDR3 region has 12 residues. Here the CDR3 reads CASSSLNEKLFF. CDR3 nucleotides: TGTGCCAGCAGCTCCCTTAATGAAAAACTGTTTTTT.

CDR3 in DNA: TGTGCCAGCAGCGTAAATTTCGGACAGGGGCTGCAAGAGACCCAGTACTTC. Encoded protein: CASSVNFGQGLQETQYF. The V gene is TRBV5-6, the J gene TRBJ2-5; 9 bases fit TRBD1. The CDR3 runs 17 residues. V gave up 4 bases and J gave up 2 bases; unmatched junction bases: 12. Germline V CDR1 and CDR2: SGHDT, YYEEEE.

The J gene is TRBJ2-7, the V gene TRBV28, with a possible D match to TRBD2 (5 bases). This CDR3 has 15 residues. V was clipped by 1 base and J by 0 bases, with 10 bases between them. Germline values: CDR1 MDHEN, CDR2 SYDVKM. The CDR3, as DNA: TGTGCCAGCAGTTTATTTGGGGAGATCTCCTACGAGCAGTACTTC. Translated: CASSLFGEISYEQYF.

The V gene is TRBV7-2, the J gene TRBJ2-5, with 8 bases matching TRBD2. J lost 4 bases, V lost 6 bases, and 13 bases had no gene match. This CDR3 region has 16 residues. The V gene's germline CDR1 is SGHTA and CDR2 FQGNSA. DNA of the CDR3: TGTGCCAGCAGGTCCGCCAGCGGGGGAGGCGCAGAGACCCAGTACTTC. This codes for CASRSASGGGAETQYF.

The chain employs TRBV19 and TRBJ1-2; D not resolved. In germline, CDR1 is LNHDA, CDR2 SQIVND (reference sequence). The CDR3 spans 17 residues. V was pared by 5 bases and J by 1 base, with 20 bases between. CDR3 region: CASSAGPKSTLNYGYTF. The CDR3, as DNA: TGTGCCAGTAGTGCCGGCCCAAAATCCACCCTTAACTATGGCTACACCTTC.

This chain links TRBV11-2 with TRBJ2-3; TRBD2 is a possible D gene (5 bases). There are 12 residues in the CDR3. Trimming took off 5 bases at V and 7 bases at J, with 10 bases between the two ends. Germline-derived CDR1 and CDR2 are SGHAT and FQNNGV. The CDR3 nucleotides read TGTGCCAGCAGCCCCGGGGATTATACGCAGTATTTT. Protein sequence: CASSPGDYTQYF.

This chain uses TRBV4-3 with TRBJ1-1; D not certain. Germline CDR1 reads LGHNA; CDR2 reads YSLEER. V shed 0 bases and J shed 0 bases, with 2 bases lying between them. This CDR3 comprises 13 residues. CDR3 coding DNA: TGCGCCAGCAGCCAAGATATGAACACTGAAGCTTTCTTT. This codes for CASSQDMNTEAFF.

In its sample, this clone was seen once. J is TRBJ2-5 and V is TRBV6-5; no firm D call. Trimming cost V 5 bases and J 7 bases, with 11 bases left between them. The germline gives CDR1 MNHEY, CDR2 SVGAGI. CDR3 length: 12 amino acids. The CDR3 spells CASSPSPGTQYF. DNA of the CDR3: TGTGCCAGCAGTCCATCCCCGGGGACCCAGTACTTC.

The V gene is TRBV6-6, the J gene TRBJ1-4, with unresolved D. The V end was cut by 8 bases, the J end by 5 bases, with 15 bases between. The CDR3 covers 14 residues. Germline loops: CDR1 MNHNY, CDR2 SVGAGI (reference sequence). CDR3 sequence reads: CASPSQTLNEKLFF. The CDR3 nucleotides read TGTGCCAGCCCTTCCCAAACACTAAATGAAAAACTGTTTTTT.

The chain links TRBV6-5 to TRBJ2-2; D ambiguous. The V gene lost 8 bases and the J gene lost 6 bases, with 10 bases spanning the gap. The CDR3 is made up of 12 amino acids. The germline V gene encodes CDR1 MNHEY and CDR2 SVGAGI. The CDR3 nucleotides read TGTGCCAGCTGGGAAGCCGCCGGGGAGCTGTTTTTT. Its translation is CASWEAAGELFF.

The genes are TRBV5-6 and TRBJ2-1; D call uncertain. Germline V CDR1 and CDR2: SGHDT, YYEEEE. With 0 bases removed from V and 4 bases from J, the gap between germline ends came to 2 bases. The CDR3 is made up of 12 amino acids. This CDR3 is CASSLVYNEQFF. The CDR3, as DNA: TGTGCCAGCAGCTTGGTATACAATGAGCAGTTCTTC.

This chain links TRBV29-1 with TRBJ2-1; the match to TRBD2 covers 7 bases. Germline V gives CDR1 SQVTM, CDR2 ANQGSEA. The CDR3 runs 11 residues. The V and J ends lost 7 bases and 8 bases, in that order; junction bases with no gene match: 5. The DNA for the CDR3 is TGCAGCGCTGGACTAGTTGATGAGCAGTTCTTC. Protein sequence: CSAGLVDEQFF.

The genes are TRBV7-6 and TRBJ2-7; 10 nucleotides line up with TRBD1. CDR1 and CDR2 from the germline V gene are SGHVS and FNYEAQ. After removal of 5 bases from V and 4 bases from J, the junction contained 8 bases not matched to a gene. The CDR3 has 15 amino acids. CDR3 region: CASSQPGQGSYEQYF. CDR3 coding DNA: TGTGCCAGCAGCCAACCGGGACAGGGGTCATACGAGCAGTACTTC.

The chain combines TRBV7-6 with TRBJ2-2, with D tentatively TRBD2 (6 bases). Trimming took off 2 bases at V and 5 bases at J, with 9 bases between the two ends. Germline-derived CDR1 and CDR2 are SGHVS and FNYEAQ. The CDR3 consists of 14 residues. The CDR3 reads CASSLNGLTGELFF. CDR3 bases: TGTGCCAGCAGCTTAAATGGACTAACCGGGGAGCTGTTTTTT.

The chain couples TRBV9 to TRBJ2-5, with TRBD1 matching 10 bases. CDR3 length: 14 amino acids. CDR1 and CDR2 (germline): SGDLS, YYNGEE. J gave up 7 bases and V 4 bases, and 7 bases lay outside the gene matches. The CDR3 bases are TGTGCCAGCAGCCCGGGGACAGGGGTAGTGACCCAGTACTTC. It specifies CASSPGTGVVTQYF.

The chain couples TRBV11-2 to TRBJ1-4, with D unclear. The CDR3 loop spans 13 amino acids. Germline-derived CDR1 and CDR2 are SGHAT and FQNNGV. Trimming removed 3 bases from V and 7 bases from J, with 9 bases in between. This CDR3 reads CASSFIGGEKLFF. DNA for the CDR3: TGTGCCAGCAGCTTTATAGGTGGTGAAAAACTGTTTTTT.

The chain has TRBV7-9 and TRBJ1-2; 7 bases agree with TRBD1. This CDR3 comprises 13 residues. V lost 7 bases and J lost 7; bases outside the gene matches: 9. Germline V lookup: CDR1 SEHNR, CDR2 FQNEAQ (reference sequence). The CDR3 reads CASIDSQGGGYTF. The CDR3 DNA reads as TGTGCCAGCATCGATTCTCAGGGGGGTGGCTACACCTTC.

The CDR3 here is CAISGDHEQYF. The CDR3 nucleotides are TGTGCCATCAGTGGGGACCACGAGCAGTACTTC. V usage is TRBV10-3 and J usage is TRBJ2-7, with D perhaps being TRBD1 or TRBD2 (5 bases each). Trimming left V 4 bases short and J 5 bases short, with 6 bases between. The CDR3 sequence is 11 residues long. Germline V gives CDR1 ENHRY, CDR2 SYGVKD.

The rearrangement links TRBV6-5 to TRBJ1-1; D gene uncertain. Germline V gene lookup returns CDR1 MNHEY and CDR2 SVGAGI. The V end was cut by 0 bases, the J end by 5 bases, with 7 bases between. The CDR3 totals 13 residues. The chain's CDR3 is CASSYSPTTEAFF. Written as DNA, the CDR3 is TGTGCCAGCAGTTACTCGCCTACAACTGAAGCTTTCTTT.

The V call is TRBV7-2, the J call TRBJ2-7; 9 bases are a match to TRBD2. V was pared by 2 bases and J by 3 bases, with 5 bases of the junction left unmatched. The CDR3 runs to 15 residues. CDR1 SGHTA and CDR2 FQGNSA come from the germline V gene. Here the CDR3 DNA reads TGTGCCAGCAGCTTAACGACTAGCGGATTCTACGAGCAGTACTTC. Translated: CASSLTTSGFYEQYF. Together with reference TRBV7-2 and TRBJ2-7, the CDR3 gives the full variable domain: GAGVSQSPSNKVTEKGKDVELRCDPISGHTALYWYRQSLGQGLEFLIYFQGNSAPDKSGLPSDRFSAERTGGSVSTLTIQRTQQEDSAVYLCASSLTTSGFYEQYFGPGTRLTVT.

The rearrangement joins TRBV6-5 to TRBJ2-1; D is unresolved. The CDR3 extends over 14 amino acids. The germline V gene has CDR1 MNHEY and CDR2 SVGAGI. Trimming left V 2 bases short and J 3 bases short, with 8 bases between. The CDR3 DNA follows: TGTGCCAGCAGTTACCGGCCCAACTACAATGAGCAGTTCTTC. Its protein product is CASSYRPNYNEQFF.

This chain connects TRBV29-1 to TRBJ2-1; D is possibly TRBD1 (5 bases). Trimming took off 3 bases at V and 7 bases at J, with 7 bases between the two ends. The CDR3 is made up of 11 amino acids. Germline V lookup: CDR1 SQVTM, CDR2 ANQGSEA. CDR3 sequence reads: CSVDSGNEQFF. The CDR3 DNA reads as TGCAGCGTTGACTCAGGGAATGAGCAGTTCTTC.

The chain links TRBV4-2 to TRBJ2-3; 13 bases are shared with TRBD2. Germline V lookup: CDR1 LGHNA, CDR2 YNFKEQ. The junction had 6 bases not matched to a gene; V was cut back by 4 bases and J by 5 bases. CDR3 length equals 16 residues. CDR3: CASSPGLAGKLDTQYF. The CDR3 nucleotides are TGTGCCAGCAGCCCGGGACTAGCGGGAAAATTAGATACGCAGTATTTT.

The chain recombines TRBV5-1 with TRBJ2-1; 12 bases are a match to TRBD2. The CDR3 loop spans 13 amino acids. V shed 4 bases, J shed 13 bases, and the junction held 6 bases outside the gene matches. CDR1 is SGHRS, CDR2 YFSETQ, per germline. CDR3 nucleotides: TGCGCCAGCAGCCCCGTGACTAGCGGGGGCCAGTTCTTC. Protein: CASSPVTSGGQFF.

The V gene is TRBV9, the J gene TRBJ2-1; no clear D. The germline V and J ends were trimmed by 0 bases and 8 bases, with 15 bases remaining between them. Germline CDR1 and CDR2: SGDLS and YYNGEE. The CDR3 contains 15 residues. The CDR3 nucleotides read TGTGCCAGCAGCGTAGCTACCCTTGGGCAGGATGAGCAGTTCTTC. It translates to CASSVATLGQDEQFF. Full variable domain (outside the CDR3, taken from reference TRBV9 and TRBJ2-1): DSGVTQTPKHLITATGQRVTLRCSPRSGDLSVYWYQQSLDQGLQFLIQYYNGEERAKGNILERFSAQQFPDLHSELNLSSLELGDSALYFCASSVATLGQDEQFFGPGTRLTVL.

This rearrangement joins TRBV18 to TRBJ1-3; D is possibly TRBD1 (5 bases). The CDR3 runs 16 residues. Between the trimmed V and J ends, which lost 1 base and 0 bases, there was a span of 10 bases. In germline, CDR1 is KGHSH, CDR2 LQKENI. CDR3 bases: TGTGCCAGCTCACCACAGGGGTCTTTCTCTGGAAACACCATATATTTT. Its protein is CASSPQGSFSGNTIYF.

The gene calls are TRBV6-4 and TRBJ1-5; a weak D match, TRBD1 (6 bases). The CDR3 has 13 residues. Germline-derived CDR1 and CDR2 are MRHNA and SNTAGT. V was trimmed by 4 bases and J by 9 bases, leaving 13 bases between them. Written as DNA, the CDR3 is TGTGCCAGCAGTGTGGACAGCTTTGGGCCCCAGCATTTT. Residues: CASSVDSFGPQHF.

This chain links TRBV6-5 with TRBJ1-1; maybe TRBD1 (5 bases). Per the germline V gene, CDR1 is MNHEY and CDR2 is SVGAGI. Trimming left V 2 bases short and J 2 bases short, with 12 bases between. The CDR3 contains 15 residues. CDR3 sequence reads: CASSYNTGGNTEAFF. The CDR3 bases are TGTGCCAGCAGTTACAATACGGGGGGTAACACTGAAGCTTTCTTT.

CDR3 nucleotides: TGTGCCAGCAGCTTGGGCCCGGGGCTCTCTGGAAACACCATATATTTT. Amino acids: CASSLGPGLSGNTIYF. The V and J genes are TRBV5-6 and TRBJ1-3; maybe TRBD1 (5 bases). The germline V gene encodes CDR1 SGHDT and CDR2 YYEEEE. The ends were cut back, 0 bases at V and 0 bases at J, with 10 bases in the middle. The CDR3 loop spans 16 amino acids.

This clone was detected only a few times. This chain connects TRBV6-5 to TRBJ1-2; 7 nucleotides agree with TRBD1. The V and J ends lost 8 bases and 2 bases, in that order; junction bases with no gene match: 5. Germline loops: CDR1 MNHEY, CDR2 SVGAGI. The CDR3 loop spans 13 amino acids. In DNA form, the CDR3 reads TGTGCCAGCTCCAAGGGACAGAACTATGGCTACACCTTC. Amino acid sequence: CASSKGQNYGYTF.

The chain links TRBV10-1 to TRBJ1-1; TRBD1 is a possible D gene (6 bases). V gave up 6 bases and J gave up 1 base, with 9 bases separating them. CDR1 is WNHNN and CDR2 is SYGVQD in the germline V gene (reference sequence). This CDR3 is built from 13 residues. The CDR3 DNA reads TGCGCCAGCAGGCCGACAGGGAACACTGAAGCTTTCTTT. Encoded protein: CASRPTGNTEAFF.